Below, one TCR beta chain is given with its context. Its target is not known. The germline gene is not matched at one end of the junction; a read error may be the cause. The CDR3 consists of 15 residues. Germline-derived CDR1 and CDR2 are SNHLY and FYNNEI. The sample originates from a study of cytomegalovirus exposure and HLA in healthy donors. Study findings and constraints: In a later analysis, across HLA loci, associated TCR counts were highest for DRB1, lowest for HLA-C.

A multiplex PCR was run with 60 Vbeta primers and 13 Jbeta primers. This table comes from immunoSEQ multiplex PCR, and its TCRdb copy is limited to in-frame clones, with some not included. Of around 100,000 clones listed, 65% to 75% were seen once; the top ten hold 4% to 5.5%. The TCR originated in a woman aged 18-30 years in good health and CMV-seropositive. The sequencing input was PBMCs. J is TRBJ1-5 and V is TRBV2; 7 bases match TRBD1. The CDR3 protein is CASSRMGQFNQPQNF. CDR3 nucleotide sequence: TGTGCCAGCAGTCGGATGGGACAGTTCAATCAGCCCCAGAATTTT.